A selection of T cell receptor beta chains follows, all from one sample in a study of blood T cell repertoires in COVID-19. Clones were sequenced by immunoSEQ multiplex PCR, and TCRdb holds only the in-frame ones, with some missing. The repertoire holds 40,000 or so clones, 80% to 90% seen once, with over 5% in the top ten. The specimen was peripheral blood. All receptors come from a man in his forties with active COVID-19. Both conserved end residues are part of each CDR3. A D gene is named only where the DNA matches it firmly. Only some rows state a clone size, as once, few, many or a class for expanded clones.

cdr3_nt,cdr3_aa,v_call,clone_size,j_call,d_call
TGTGCCATCAACGACAGAGAAGGGTCCTACAATGAGCAGTTCTTC,CAINDREGSYNEQFF,TRBV10-3,.,TRBJ2-1,.
TGTGCCAGCAGTTACTCCGGCCCAGGGGGCAGGAAAGCTTTCTTT,CASSYSGPGGRKAFF,TRBV6-5,.,TRBJ1-1,TRBD1
TGTGCCAGCAGTCCCGGGAGCCTCTCCTACGAGCAGTACTTC,CASSPGSLSYEQYF,TRBV2,few,TRBJ2-7,.
TGTGCCAGCAGCCTGTACTTGGACACTGAAGCTTTCTTT,CASSLYLDTEAFF,TRBV7-3,.,TRBJ1-1,.
TGTGCCAGCAGTCCAATGACAGGGGGGATACTATATGGCTACACCTTC,CASSPMTGGILYGYTF,TRBV27,.,TRBJ1-2,TRBD1
TGCGCCAGCAGTGAGTCTGGCGGGCCCGATGGGAAGACCCAGTACTTC,CASSESGGPDGKTQYF,TRBV10-1,.,TRBJ2-5,.
TGTGCCAGCTCACCGGGACAGAATAATAATTCACCCCTCCACTTT,CASSPGQNNNSPLHF,TRBV18,.,TRBJ1-6,TRBD1
TGTGCCAGCAGTGACAGTGCAACTAATGAAAAACTGTTTTTT,CASSDSATNEKLFF,TRBV28,.,TRBJ1-4,.
TGTGCCAGCAGCCCCCGGGACAGGGATATCTACAATGAGCAGTTCTTC,CASSPRDRDIYNEQFF,TRBV9,.,TRBJ2-1,TRBD1
TGTGCCAGCAGCGTAGGAGGGACTAGCGGGTACAATGAGCAGTTCTTC,CASSVGGTSGYNEQFF,TRBV9,once,TRBJ2-1,TRBD2
TGCGCCAGCAGCTTATTTGGGGCCATGGATACGCAGTATTTT,CASSLFGAMDTQYF,TRBV5-1,.,TRBJ2-3,.
TGTGCCAGCACCCTGGTCAGGGGGCAGTACGAGCAGTACTTC,CASTLVRGQYEQYF,TRBV28,.,TRBJ2-7,TRBD1
TGCAGCGTTGGGGACAGGTACTATGGCTACACCTTC,CSVGDRYYGYTF,TRBV29-1,.,TRBJ1-2,TRBD1
TGTGCTAGTGGCCCCTCGCCGGGTGGCTACACCTTC,CASGPSPGGYTF,TRBV12-5,.,TRBJ1-2,.
TGTGCCAGCAGCTTGGCCGGGACTAGCGGGACTATTACCGGGGAGCTGTTTTTT,CASSLAGTSGTITGELFF,TRBV5-8,.,TRBJ2-2,TRBD2
TGTGCCAGCAGTTTATGGACAGGGGGAGGCAATCAGCCCCAGCATTTT,CASSLWTGGGNQPQHF,TRBV28,.,TRBJ1-5,TRBD1
TGTGCCACCAGTGGGACAGGGCCCGGGGAGCTGTTTTTT,CATSGTGPGELFF,TRBV24-1,.,TRBJ2-2,TRBD1
TGTGCCATCACCGCAGGGGCTATGAACACTGAAGCTTTCTTT,CAITAGAMNTEAFF,TRBV10-3,.,TRBJ1-1,.
TGTGCCAGCAGTAATCAGGGTCGGGTCGACGAGCAGTACTTC,CASSNQGRVDEQYF,TRBV2,once,TRBJ2-7,.
TGTGCCTGGAGTGTCCCGGGGGGTAACTATGGCTACACCTTC,CAWSVPGGNYGYTF,TRBV30,.,TRBJ1-2,.